The sequence of this T cell receptor beta chain was determined in a study of T-cell memory formation after mild COVID-19. In the study overall: For the most part, TCR clusters were specific to one donor. Points from the study as a whole: A second wave of clones peaked on day 37, and their SARS-CoV-2 specificity went unconfirmed. Pre-infection memory held some responding clones, suggesting pre-existing cross-reactive T cells responded. Mainly in CM and EM were contracting CD4+ clones; CD8+ were in EMRA.

Via MiXCR, TCRdb re-called the 5' RACE reads, giving one row per CDR3 protein. The table records about 350,000 distinct CDR3 sequences, approximately 14% of them present only once. Germline loops: CDR1 KGHSH, CDR2 LQKENI. The CDR3 covers 15 residues. The V and J ends lost 3 bases and 5 bases respectively, with 16 bases between them. On this clonotype: The antigen is undetermined.

The genes are TRBV18 and TRBJ1-1; D unresolved. Specimen: PBMCs or a T cell subset sorted from them (not recorded which). The TCR sequence derives from a man aged 18 to 29 who had mild COVID-19 (a few samples of this study predate the infection). Cell type and time point are not known. The CDR3 loop is CASSPSEGGLTEAFF. CDR3 DNA sequence: TGTGCCAGCTCACCCTCCGAGGGAGGGTTAACTGAAGCTTTCTTT.